Listed here are 21 T cell receptor beta chains from one sample, sequenced in a study of regulatory T cells in long-lasting Graves disease. Indicated time point: newly diagnosed GD, antithyroid drugs for less than 3 months. The TCR library was prepared using RNA isolated from PBMCs. Library construction for TCR beta used iRepertoire HTBI primers and Arm-PCR of CDR3 regions. From the multiplex PCR reads, TCRdb called clonotypes with MiXCR, one entry per CDR3 protein. The profile shows 300,000 to 450,000 distinct CDR3 sequences, roughly 16% of them singletons. The source was peripheral blood mononuclear cells (PBMCs), collected at new diagnosis, from a patient treated with antithyroid drugs. The receptors shown here come from a female donor with Graves disease.

This clonotype was recorded many times. The V and J genes are TRBV12-3 or TRBV12-4 and TRBJ1-1; a weak D match, TRBD1 (5 bases). The length of the CDR3 is 12 residues. The V and J ends lost 5 bases and 8 bases respectively, with 12 bases between them. The CDR3 region is CASSADGTEAFF. CDR3 in DNA: TGTGCCAGCAGTGCTGACGGGACCGAAGCTTTCTTT.

This clonotype has ten or more counts. The chain combines TRBV29-1 with TRBJ1-5; D not resolved. Trimming cost V 4 bases and J 9 bases, with 10 bases left between them. This CDR3 comprises 11 residues. From germline, CDR1 is SQVTM and CDR2 ANQGSEA. The CDR3 region is CSVVGRRPQHF. For the CDR3, the DNA is TGCAGCGTTGTGGGCCGGCGGCCCCAGCATTTT.

This clonotype was seen only a few times. Given a much more abundant clone one base away, this may be a read error. The chain employs TRBV2 and TRBJ2-3; maybe TRBD1 (5 bases). Per germline, CDR1 SNHLY and CDR2 FYNNEI. CDR3 size: 12 residues. V dropped 6 bases and J dropped 2 bases, with 6 bases sitting between them. The CDR3 DNA reads as TGTGCCAGCAGACAGGACACAGATACGCAGTATTTT. Its translation: CASRQDTDTQYF.

On this clonotype: A much larger clone lies one base from this, so it may be a read error. V gene TRBV12-3 or TRBV12-4 combines with J gene TRBJ2-7; D is perhaps TRBD2 (8 bases). The CDR3 has 15 residues. Trimming pared 7 bases from V and 3 bases from J, leaving 19 bases between. In DNA, the CDR3 is TGTGCCAGCACCCAAGGGACAGCGGGAGTCTACGAGCAGTACTTC. It encodes CASTQGTAGVYEQYF.

The chain links TRBV12-3 or TRBV12-4 to TRBJ2-4; D gene uncertain. The germline V and J ends were trimmed by 4 bases and 4 bases, with 14 bases remaining between them. The CDR3 length is 15 residues. CDR3 nucleotide sequence: TGTGCCAGCAGTTACTCTTCCGACCAGAAAAACATTCAGTACTTC. Its translation is CASSYSSDQKNIQYF.

This clonotype was seen ten or more times. The chain carries TRBV28 and TRBJ1-5; no firm D call. Trimming took off 4 bases at V and 7 bases at J, with 11 bases between the two ends. The CDR3 has 13 residues. Germline V gene sequence: CDR1 MDHEN, CDR2 SYDVKM. CDR3 nucleotides: TGTGCCAGCAGTTCGGGCCCTGGGCAGCCCCAGCATTTT. Translating gives CASSSGPGQPQHF.

This clonotype was picked up a small number of times. The chain couples TRBV5-1 to TRBJ2-5; D could derive from TRBD1 or TRBD2 (6 bases each). The ends were cut back, 2 bases at V and 5 bases at J, with 19 bases in the middle. The germline CDR1 and CDR2 sequences are SGHRS and YFSETQ. CDR3 length equals 16 residues. The chain's CDR3 is CASSFSPGQGGETQYF. CDR3 DNA: TGCGCCAGCAGCTTTTCCCCGGGACAAGGGGGGGAGACCCAGTACTTC. The full variable domain, with the rest looked up from reference TRBV5-1 and TRBJ2-5, is KAGVTQTPRYLIKTRGQQVTLSCSPISGHRSVSWYQQTPGQGLQFLFEYFSETQRNKGNFPGRFSGRQFSNSRSEMNVSTLELGDSALYLCASSFSPGQGGETQYFGPGTRLLVL.

Points on this clonotype: The conserved closing phenylalanine or tryptophan is absent in this CDR3, likely reflecting a read error. The V gene is TRBV6-1, the J gene TRBJ2-3, with TRBD2 matching 7 bases. The CDR3 spans 15 residues. CDR1 is MNHNS, CDR2 SASEGT, per germline. With 2 bases clipped from V and 5 bases from J, the junction kept 7 bases outside the gene matches. The CDR3 DNA reads as TGTGCCAGCAGTGAACTTGGCGGGGGTAAAGATACGCAGTATTCT. It translates to CASSELGGGKDTQYS.

In its sample, this clonotype was seen many times. CDR3 bases: TGTGCCAGCAGCCGTAGGTCGGCTAGCGGGAGGAATGAGCAGTTCTTC. Amino acids: CASSRRSASGRNEQFF. The rearrangement joins TRBV12-3 or TRBV12-4 to TRBJ2-1; 11 bases are shared with TRBD2. The V segment lost 6 bases and the J segment 7 bases; nucleotides outside the gene matches: 11. The CDR3 length is 16 residues.

This clonotype was detected a few times. The chain links TRBV15 to TRBJ1-1; perhaps TRBD1 as D (6 bases). Between the trimmed V and J ends, which lost 0 bases and 2 bases, there was a span of 16 bases. The V gene's germline CDR1 is LNHNV and CDR2 YYDKDF (reference sequence). The CDR3 has 17 residues. This chain's CDR3 is CATSRDLWGRTNTEAFF. The CDR3 DNA reads TGTGCCACCAGCAGAGATCTGTGGGGGCGAACAAACACTGAAGCTTTCTTT.

The chain is built from TRBV18 and TRBJ2-3, with D perhaps matching TRBD1 (6 bases). This CDR3 contains 16 residues. Germline CDR1 is KGHSH and CDR2 is LQKENI. Trimming pared 2 bases from V and 3 bases from J, leaving 15 bases between. CDR3 region: CASSPTSQGRTDTQYF. The CDR3 bases are TGTGCCAGCTCACCAACGTCACAGGGACGTACAGATACGCAGTATTTT.

There are many counts of this clonotype. The CDR3 nucleotides are TGTGCCAGCAGCGAGCCCGCAGGGCCGAGCACAGATACGCAGTATTTT. Its protein product is CASSEPAGPSTDTQYF. V is TRBV5-5 and J is TRBJ2-3; D is possibly TRBD1 (5 bases). V lost 4 bases to trimming and J lost 0 bases, with 15 bases between them. Per the germline V gene, CDR1 is SGHKS and CDR2 is YYEKEE (reference sequence). The CDR3 has 16 amino acids.

This clonotype was found many times. This chain uses TRBV11-2 with TRBJ2-1; maybe TRBD2 (6 bases). V gave up 2 bases and J gave up 0 bases, with 14 bases separating them. This CDR3 spans 17 amino acids. Germline V CDR1 and CDR2: SGHAT, FQNNGV. The CDR3 is CASSLNRDLSSYNEQFF. CDR3 nucleotides: TGTGCCAGCAGCTTAAACCGGGACTTAAGCTCCTACAATGAGCAGTTCTTC. The complete variable domain, with remaining parts taken from reference TRBV11-2 and TRBJ2-1, reads EAGVAQSPRYKIIEKRQSVAFWCNPISGHATLYWYQQILGQGPKLLIQFQNNGVVDDSQLPKDRFSAERLKGVDSTLKIQPAKLEDSAVYLCASSLNRDLSSYNEQFFGPGTRLTVL.

This clonotype has a count of ten or more. The chain has TRBV30 and TRBJ1-2; 7 nucleotides match TRBD1. This CDR3 region has 13 residues. Trimming at V came to 2 bases and at J to 8 bases, leaving 8 bases not matched to a gene. In germline, CDR1 is GTSNPN, CDR2 SVGIG (reference sequence). This chain's CDR3 is CAWSNQGGVGYTF. CDR3 nucleotide sequence: TGTGCCTGGAGTAATCAGGGGGGGGTCGGCTACACCTTC.

The chain joins TRBV7-3 to TRBJ2-7, with TRBD2 identical over 9 bases. From germline, CDR1 is SGHTA and CDR2 FQGTGA. J lost 5 bases, V lost 5 bases, and 16 bases had no gene match. The CDR3 has 17 residues. The CDR3 DNA is TGTGCCAGCAGCCCAGACTATGCGGGAGGGGTCCTGGACGAGCAGTACTTC. Protein: CASSPDYAGGVLDEQYF. Supplemented by reference TRBV7-3 and TRBJ2-7, the full variable domain reads GAGVSQTPSNKVTEKGKYVELRCDPISGHTALYWYRQSLGQGPEFLIYFQGTGAADDSGLPNDRFFAVRPEGSVSTLKIQRTERGDSAVYLCASSPDYAGGVLDEQYFGPGTRLTVT.

The rearrangement uses TRBV9 and TRBJ1-1, with D uncertain. Trimming stripped 4 bases from V and 4 bases from J, with 17 bases between. The CDR3 is 15 amino acids. Germline CDR1 reads SGDLS; CDR2 reads YYNGEE. The CDR3 loop reads CASSPSPVFGTEAFF. The CDR3 region has the DNA TGTGCCAGCAGCCCTTCCCCGGTCTTTGGCACTGAAGCTTTCTTT.

This clonotype was detected ten times or more. This rearrangement joins TRBV19 to TRBJ2-7; tentatively, D is TRBD1 (6 bases). There are 15 residues in the CDR3. V was clipped by 1 base and J by 0 bases, with 10 bases between them. The V gene's germline CDR1 is LNHDA and CDR2 SQIVND (reference sequence). The CDR3 nucleotides are TGTGCCAGTAGTATAGGACAGGCGACCTCCTACGAGCAGTACTTC. It translates to CASSIGQATSYEQYF.

V and J are TRBV20-1 and TRBJ2-7, with 8 bases that match TRBD2. V lost 1 base, J lost 5 bases, and 7 bases stayed unmatched. The CDR3 runs 14 residues. Germline V gene data show CDR1 as DFQATT and CDR2 as SNEGSKA (reference sequence). This CDR3 is CSARGPGLGNEQYF. In DNA, the CDR3 is TGCAGTGCTAGAGGACCGGGACTAGGAAACGAGCAGTACTTC.

This clonotype was detected ten times or more. CDR3 coding DNA: TGTGCCAGCAGTTCCCCTACCTGGACCACAGATACGCAGTATTTT. The encoded protein is CASSSPTWTTDTQYF. The V gene is TRBV12-3 or TRBV12-4, the J gene TRBJ2-3; D unclear. Trimming took off 4 bases at V and 2 bases at J, with 13 bases between the two ends. This CDR3 is 15 amino acids long.

This clonotype came up many times. Since a much larger clone is just one base distant, this may be a read error. This sequence joins TRBV30 and TRBJ2-5; D might be TRBD2 (6 bases). The CDR3 totals 13 residues. Germline loops: CDR1 GTSNPN, CDR2 SVGIG (reference sequence). CDR3 loop: CARSDLGGETQYF. The CDR3 DNA sequence: TGTGCCCGGAGTGACCTGGGGGGAGAGACCCAGTACTTC. Filled out from reference TRBV30 and TRBJ2-5, the complete variable domain reads SQTIHQWPATLVQPVGSPLSLECTVEGTSNPNLYWYRQAAGRGLQLLFYSVGIGQISSEVPQNLSASRPQDRQFILSSKKLLLSDSGFYLCARSDLGGETQYFGPGTRLLVL.

This clonotype was counted only a few times. This sequence joins TRBV7-2 and TRBJ2-3; possible D gene TRBD2, 6 bases. CDR3 length equals 17 residues. CDR1 SGHTA and CDR2 FQGNSA come from the germline V gene. V gave up 5 bases and J gave up 6 bases, with 24 bases separating them. The chain's CDR3 is CASSPPGVRGLGDTQYF. CDR3 in DNA: TGTGCCAGCAGCCCACCGGGAGTCCGGGGCTTGGGGGATACGCAGTATTTT.